Listed here is a single T cell receptor beta chain. Its matching antigen is unknown. These data are taken from a study of CD8 T cell repertoires and HIV-1 epitope variants. Across the study: T cells were stimulated with Twenty-five Gag and Nef peptides separately. Tested: three Gag epitope families, Nef HW9 and YT9.

Points from the study as a whole: Most of the nine antigen-specific clonotypes appeared cross-reactive to autologous or escape variants.

Sequencing was performed with immunoSEQ multiplex PCR; in TCRdb, only in-frame clones are kept and a portion is missing. Among 4,900 or so clones, about 65% were seen once, and the ten largest hold approximately 39%. Trimming shortened V by 3 bases and J by 3 bases, and 17 bases separated the two germline ends. The CDR3 sequence is 16 residues long. Looked up from germline, CDR1 is MRHNA and CDR2 is SNTAGT. The chain links TRBV6-4 to TRBJ1-2, with no clear D. Material for sequencing was cultured CD8+ T cells derived from PBMCs. The receptor was derived from a male donor with HIV. The CDR3 region has the DNA TGTGCCAGCAGTGAACTTCCACAAGACCTAGACTATGGCTACACCTTC. Protein product: CASSELPQDLDYGYTF.